This TCR beta chain was observed in a study of blood T cells in healthy people across ages. Trimming left V 6 bases short and J 6 bases short, with 18 bases between. In germline, CDR1 is MNHEY, CDR2 SMNVEV (reference sequence). The CDR3 loop spans 15 amino acids. Then a second PCR, running roughly 7 to 12 cycles, was carried out with a sample-barcoded 5' primer and a J-beta primer mix. TCRdb passed the 5' RACE reads through MiXCR, listing each CDR3 protein once. Here the sample spans fewer than 750,000 distinct CDR3 sequences, less than 60% being singletons. The source of this sequence is an older man in good health. The chain has TRBV27 and TRBJ2-1; TRBD2 is a possible D gene (6 bases). The specimen was blood. In nucleotides, the CDR3 is TGTGCCAGCAGCTACGGGGGAGATGGTCGCAATGAGCAGTTCTTC. Protein sequence: CASSYGGDGRNEQFF.